This T cell receptor beta chain was captured by sequencing in a study of blood T cell repertoires in COVID-19. Study in general: The cDNA or gDNA used as material had been derived from T cells, B-cell-depleted T cells, or PBMCs.

This clone was picked up one time. The length of the CDR3 is 15 residues. The germline V gene encodes CDR1 SGHKS and CDR2 YYEKEE (reference sequence). V dropped 2 bases and J dropped 0 bases, with 11 bases sitting between them. Participants spanned ages about 18 to 89 years and resided in roughly 22 US areas. Sequencing was performed with immunoSEQ multiplex PCR; in TCRdb, only in-frame clones are kept and a portion is missing. The repertoire consists of roughly 350,000 clones, with about 92% occurring once and the leading ten covering 15% to 20%. Material: PBMCs or T cells enriched from blood (not recorded which). The J gene is TRBJ1-1, the V gene TRBV5-5; D call uncertain. The receptor's source is a woman in her twenties or thirties who had recovered from COVID-19. The CDR3 sequence: CASSFFWEMNTEAFF. In DNA, the CDR3 is TGTGCCAGCAGCTTTTTTTGGGAGATGAACACTGAAGCTTTCTTT.